A selection of T cell receptor beta chains follows, all from one sample in a study of T cells in tuberculosis. TCRdb's copy holds only in-frame clones and misses some; the assay was immunoSEQ multiplex PCR. The data show about 49,000 clones, 90% to 95% seen once. The sequencing here drew on PBMCs, taken at tuberculosis diagnosis. All receptors come from an adult with tuberculosis. Both conserved end residues are part of each CDR3. Each record gives: clone size, J gene, V gene, D gene, CDR3 length, CDR3 protein, CDR3 DNA. D genes are given only for firm matches. Clone size is stated in some rows and not others, as once, few, many or a class when expanded.

abundance: .
j_gene: TRBJ2-1
v_gene: TRBV28
d_gene: .
len: 11
CDR3aa: CASSLGAPQFF
CDR3nt: TGTGCCAGCAGTTTAGGGGCCCCGCAGTTCTTC

abundance: .
j_gene: TRBJ1-1
v_gene: TRBV6-5
d_gene: .
len: 15
CDR3aa: CASSYRRGGRGEAFF
CDR3nt: TGTGCCAGCAGTTACCGGAGGGGAGGAAGGGGTGAAGCTTTCTTT

abundance: .
j_gene: TRBJ1-2
v_gene: TRBV7-9
d_gene: .
len: 13
CDR3aa: CASRSGTNYGYTF
CDR3nt: TGTGCCAGCAGATCCGGGACAAACTATGGCTACACCTTC

abundance: .
j_gene: TRBJ2-6
v_gene: TRBV7-2
d_gene: TRBD2
len: 18
CDR3aa: CASSVGTSGLSGANVLTF
CDR3nt: TGTGCCAGCAGCGTCGGGACTAGCGGGCTCTCTGGGGCCAACGTCCTGACTTTC

abundance: .
j_gene: TRBJ2-5
v_gene: TRBV7-2
d_gene: .
len: 15
CDR3aa: CASSLAYGARRTQYF
CDR3nt: TGTGCCAGCAGCTTAGCGTACGGAGCGCGTAGGACCCAGTACTTC

abundance: .
j_gene: TRBJ2-7
v_gene: TRBV4-1
d_gene: TRBD2
len: 20
CDR3aa: CASSPEGQGGFGGSSYEQYF
CDR3nt: TGCGCCAGCAGCCCAGAGGGGCAGGGAGGATTTGGCGGGAGTTCATACGAGCAGTACTTC

abundance: .
j_gene: TRBJ1-5
v_gene: TRBV30
d_gene: .
len: 15
CDR3aa: CAWSVTGGAIQPQHF
CDR3nt: TGTGCCTGGAGTGTGACCGGGGGGGCGATTCAGCCCCAGCATTTT

abundance: .
j_gene: TRBJ2-1
v_gene: TRBV5-4
d_gene: TRBD2
len: 17
CDR3aa: CASSGGLARNSYNEQFF
CDR3nt: TGTGCCAGCAGCGGGGGACTAGCGCGAAATTCCTACAATGAGCAGTTCTTC

abundance: once
j_gene: TRBJ1-1
v_gene: TRBV5-5
d_gene: .
len: 14
CDR3aa: CASSATFPNTEAFF
CDR3nt: TGTGCCAGCAGCGCGACATTCCCGAACACTGAAGCTTTCTTT

abundance: .
j_gene: TRBJ2-2
v_gene: TRBV12-5
d_gene: .
len: 16
CDR3aa: CASGLVGLQAGGELFF
CDR3nt: TGTGCTAGTGGTTTGGTGGGTTTACAGGCAGGCGGGGAGCTGTTTTTT

abundance: .
j_gene: TRBJ2-7
v_gene: TRBV15
d_gene: .
len: 18
CDR3aa: CATSRPELIAQLTYEQYF
CDR3nt: TGTGCCACCAGCAGACCGGAGCTAATAGCGCAGTTAACCTACGAGCAGTACTTC

abundance: .
j_gene: TRBJ1-3
v_gene: TRBV6-1
d_gene: .
len: 12
CDR3aa: CASSYSGNTIYF
CDR3nt: TGTGCCAGCAGTTACTCTGGAAACACCATATATTTT

abundance: .
j_gene: TRBJ2-5
v_gene: TRBV21-1
d_gene: .
len: 14
CDR3aa: CARGDRGQGETQYF
CDR3nt: TGTGCCAGGGGGGACAGGGGTCAAGGAGAGACCCAGTACTTC

abundance: .
j_gene: TRBJ2-4
v_gene: TRBV6-1
d_gene: .
len: 15
CDR3aa: CASSSGSRAKNIQYF
CDR3nt: TGTGCCAGTTCCTCGGGATCCCGGGCCAAAAACATTCAGTACTTC

abundance: few
j_gene: TRBJ1-5
v_gene: TRBV5-1
d_gene: .
len: 14
CDR3aa: CASSLDARGQPQHF
CDR3nt: TGCGCCAGCAGCTTGGATGCCCGGGGTCAGCCCCAGCATTTT

abundance: .
j_gene: TRBJ2-5
v_gene: TRBV5-1
d_gene: .
len: 13
CDR3aa: CASSLEGVETQYF
CDR3nt: TGCGCCAGCAGCTTAGAGGGGGTAGAGACCCAGTACTTC

abundance: .
j_gene: TRBJ1-1
v_gene: TRBV9
d_gene: TRBD1
len: 17
CDR3aa: CASSVYGRQGFDTEAFF
CDR3nt: TGTGCCAGCAGCGTATACGGACGACAGGGATTCGACACTGAAGCTTTCTTT

abundance: .
j_gene: TRBJ2-5
v_gene: TRBV30
d_gene: TRBD2
len: 13
CDR3aa: CAWSVGGRETQYF
CDR3nt: TGTGCCTGGAGTGTCGGCGGGAGGGAGACCCAGTACTTC

abundance: .
j_gene: TRBJ2-7
v_gene: TRBV5-6
d_gene: TRBD2
len: 18
CDR3aa: CASSSGLAGDFWSYEQYF
CDR3nt: TGTGCCAGCAGCTCAGGACTAGCGGGAGATTTTTGGTCCTACGAGCAGTACTTC

abundance: .
j_gene: TRBJ2-4
v_gene: TRBV14
d_gene: .
len: 20
CDR3aa: CASSQDLAGVKGAAKNIQYF
CDR3nt: TGTGCCAGCAGCCAGGACCTAGCAGGGGTGAAGGGCGCCGCCAAAAACATTCAGTACTTC

abundance: once
j_gene: TRBJ2-2
v_gene: TRBV11-2
d_gene: TRBD1
len: 15
CDR3aa: CASSSDRSETGELFF
CDR3nt: TGTGCCAGCAGCTCGGACAGGTCCGAGACCGGGGAGCTGTTTTTT

abundance: .
j_gene: TRBJ2-3
v_gene: TRBV11-2
d_gene: .
len: 15
CDR3aa: CASSLYGRGPDTQYF
CDR3nt: TGTGCCAGCAGCTTATACGGGAGAGGACCAGATACGCAGTATTTT

abundance: .
j_gene: TRBJ2-1
v_gene: TRBV5-5
d_gene: .
len: 12
CDR3aa: CASSLVRQGKFF
CDR3nt: TGTGCCAGCAGCTTGGTAAGGCAGGGTAAATTCTTC

abundance: .
j_gene: TRBJ2-7
v_gene: TRBV7-9
d_gene: .
len: 13
CDR3aa: CASSPGNSYEQYF
CDR3nt: TGTGCCAGCAGCCCCGGGAACTCCTACGAGCAGTACTTC

abundance: .
j_gene: TRBJ2-5
v_gene: TRBV29-1
d_gene: .
len: 14
CDR3aa: CSVVMFAGRKTQYF
CDR3nt: TGCAGCGTTGTAATGTTTGCCGGGAGAAAGACCCAGTACTTC

abundance: .
j_gene: TRBJ2-5
v_gene: TRBV30
d_gene: TRBD2
len: 15
CDR3aa: CAWSVGAGSQETQYF
CDR3nt: TGTGCCTGGAGTGTAGGAGCGGGGTCACAAGAGACCCAGTACTTC

abundance: .
j_gene: TRBJ2-2
v_gene: TRBV4-3
d_gene: TRBD1
len: 17
CDR3aa: CASSQEVDRGLAGELFF
CDR3nt: TGCGCCAGCAGCCAAGAAGTAGACAGGGGGCTGGCCGGGGAGCTGTTTTTT

abundance: .
j_gene: TRBJ2-7
v_gene: TRBV6-6
d_gene: TRBD1
len: 14
CDR3aa: CASRTGTGSYEQYF
CDR3nt: TGTGCCAGCAGAACCGGGACAGGGAGTTACGAGCAGTACTTC

abundance: .
j_gene: TRBJ1-1
v_gene: TRBV7-2
d_gene: .
len: 14
CDR3aa: CASSFGDMRSEAFF
CDR3nt: TGTGCCAGCAGTTTTGGGGACATGCGATCTGAAGCTTTCTTT

abundance: .
j_gene: TRBJ2-1
v_gene: TRBV13
d_gene: .
len: 15
CDR3aa: CASSLGKGTYNEQFF
CDR3nt: TGTGCCAGCAGCTTAGGAAAGGGGACCTACAATGAGCAGTTCTTC

abundance: .
j_gene: TRBJ1-2
v_gene: TRBV28
d_gene: .
len: 14
CDR3aa: CASSFVGGSYGYTF
CDR3nt: TGTGCCAGCAGTTTTGTGGGTGGGAGCTATGGCTACACCTTC

abundance: .
j_gene: TRBJ1-1
v_gene: TRBV6-5
d_gene: TRBD1
len: 14
CDR3aa: CASRTTGGLAEAFF
CDR3nt: TGTGCCAGCAGAACGACAGGGGGCTTGGCTGAAGCTTTCTTT

abundance: .
j_gene: TRBJ2-2
v_gene: TRBV19
d_gene: TRBD2
len: 17
CDR3aa: CASSRPRLATNTGELFF
CDR3nt: TGTGCCAGTAGTAGACCGCGACTAGCCACGAACACCGGGGAGCTGTTTTTT

abundance: .
j_gene: TRBJ1-1
v_gene: TRBV30
d_gene: .
len: 15
CDR3aa: CAWSREGRFMSEAFF
CDR3nt: TGTGCCTGGAGTAGGGAGGGCCGTTTTATGTCTGAAGCTTTCTTT

abundance: .
j_gene: TRBJ2-2
v_gene: TRBV5-6
d_gene: TRBD1
len: 15
CDR3aa: CASSLDRGSTGELFF
CDR3nt: TGTGCCAGCAGCTTGGACAGGGGGTCCACCGGGGAGCTGTTTTTT

abundance: .
j_gene: TRBJ2-7
v_gene: TRBV5-1
d_gene: .
len: 15
CDR3aa: CASSLQAHSSYEQYF
CDR3nt: TGCGCCAGCAGTCTGCAGGCGCATAGCTCCTACGAGCAGTACTTC

abundance: .
j_gene: TRBJ1-2
v_gene: TRBV28
d_gene: .
len: 13
CDR3aa: CASKSEANYGYTF
CDR3nt: TGTGCCAGCAAGTCGGAGGCTAACTATGGCTACACCTTC

abundance: once
j_gene: TRBJ2-7
v_gene: TRBV25-1
d_gene: .
len: 12
CDR3aa: CASSRLDNEQYF
CDR3nt: TGTGCCAGCAGTCGGTTAGATAACGAGCAGTACTTC

abundance: .
j_gene: TRBJ1-5
v_gene: TRBV6-1
d_gene: .
len: 13
CDR3aa: CASSEAGGTPQHF
CDR3nt: TGTGCCAGCAGTGAAGCAGGGGGTACGCCCCAGCATTTT

abundance: once
j_gene: TRBJ2-5
v_gene: TRBV2
d_gene: .
len: 13
CDR3aa: CASRMTEKETQYF
CDR3nt: TGTGCCAGTCGGATGACAGAGAAAGAGACCCAGTACTTC

abundance: .
j_gene: TRBJ1-5
v_gene: TRBV6-6
d_gene: .
len: 13
CDR3aa: CASSYRTLEPQHF
CDR3nt: TGTGCCAGCAGTTATCGGACACTGGAGCCCCAGCATTTT

abundance: .
j_gene: TRBJ1-1
v_gene: TRBV27
d_gene: .
len: 12
CDR3aa: CASSFLGGEAFF
CDR3nt: TGTGCCAGCAGTTTTTTAGGGGGGGAGGCTTTCTTT

abundance: .
j_gene: TRBJ1-1
v_gene: TRBV5-4
d_gene: .
len: 12
CDR3aa: CASSLLSTEAFF
CDR3nt: TGTGCCAGCAGCTTGTTGAGCACTGAAGCTTTCTTT

abundance: .
j_gene: TRBJ1-2
v_gene: TRBV15
d_gene: TRBD1
len: 14
CDR3aa: CATSRETGFYGYTF
CDR3nt: TGTGCCACCAGCAGAGAGACAGGGTTCTATGGCTACACCTTC

abundance: .
j_gene: TRBJ1-5
v_gene: TRBV6-5
d_gene: TRBD1
len: 14
CDR3aa: CASSQDRVNQPQHF
CDR3nt: TGTGCCAGCAGCCAAGACAGGGTCAATCAGCCCCAGCATTTT

abundance: .
j_gene: TRBJ2-7
v_gene: TRBV28
d_gene: TRBD1
len: 13
CDR3aa: CASSFRQGDEQYF
CDR3nt: TGTGCCAGCAGTTTCCGACAGGGAGACGAGCAGTACTTC

abundance: .
j_gene: TRBJ2-7
v_gene: TRBV2
d_gene: TRBD2
len: 12
CDR3aa: CAIGGATVEQYF
CDR3nt: TGTGCTATCGGGGGGGCCACCGTCGAGCAGTACTTC

abundance: .
j_gene: TRBJ1-4
v_gene: TRBV7-9
d_gene: .
len: 16
CDR3aa: CASSFWTAATNEKLFF
CDR3nt: TGTGCCAGCAGCTTCTGGACAGCCGCAACTAATGAAAAACTGTTTTTT

abundance: once
j_gene: TRBJ2-1
v_gene: TRBV12-5
d_gene: TRBD2
len: 14
CDR3aa: CASGPRLAGNEQFF
CDR3nt: TGTGCTAGTGGTCCCAGACTAGCAGGCAATGAGCAGTTCTTC